The present entry profiles one TCR beta chain with its context. The donor population consisted of healthy HIV-negative adults with no recent acute infections or vaccinations. Replicate PCRs run on sorted subsets employed approximately 0.2 ug DNA, tens of thousands of T cell genomes. Original data processing: ImmunoSEQ sequences covered only the junction and lacked quality scores; filtering therefore differed. Measured with immunoSEQ multiplex PCR; TCRdb has only the in-frame clones, and not every one. The DNA gave D and trimming, while V, J and clone size come from that table. The sample shows millions of clones, roughly nine tenths of them seen only once. Unmatched junction bases numbered 12, after V lost 5 bases and J lost 8 bases. This CDR3 has 16 residues. CDR1 SGHVS and CDR2 FNYEAQ come from the germline V gene. This sample was taken from a study of shared clonotypes between healthy human individuals.

This rearrangement joins TRBV7-6 to TRBJ2-3; 11 nucleotides line up with TRBD2. The clonotype was recovered from a man in his late teens or twenties in good health. The material sequenced was naive CD4+ T cells sorted from blood. Sample subset: CD45RA+ positively selected. The CDR3 sequence is CASSVTGTSGMGTQYF. As DNA, the CDR3 is TGTGCCAGCAGCGTTACCGGGACTAGCGGAATGGGTACGCAGTATTTT. Full variable domain (outside the CDR3, taken from reference TRBV7-6 and TRBJ2-3): GAGVSQSPRYKVTKRGQDVALRCDPISGHVSLYWYRQALGQGPEFLTYFNYEAQQDKSGLPNDRFSAERPEGSISTLTIQRTEQRDSAMYRCASSVTGTSGMGTQYFGPGTRLTVL.